This T cell receptor (beta chain) was captured by sequencing in a study of blood T cells in healthy people across ages (dated by TCRdb to between 2014 and 2017). Concerning the study at large: Template switching captured roughly one uniquely barcoded TCR beta cDNA molecule per two T cells in model experiments. To avoid experimental bias, donors of different ages were distributed randomly across sequencing lanes. Two additional independent replicas of 1 million unique cDNA reads from the same blood draw were analyzed for two donors (one aged 18 to 30 and one aged 80 or older). Using deep sequencing normalized with unique cDNA molecular identifiers, the study measured how TCR beta repertoire diversity changes with age. Donors were grouped into four age groups: young (average about 15 years), middle-aged (about 40), aged (approximately 67) and long-lived (around 80).

The CDR3 numbers 12 residues from cysteine through phenylalanine. The entry retains the CDR3 DNA only, 36 bases that are in frame from base 1. CDR1 and CDR2 are drawn from the germline V gene (reference sequence): DFQATT, SNEGSKA. Trimming costs V 5 bases and J 2 bases, and their ends lie 9 bases apart. Study-level results and caveats: Bulk unsorted PBMC profiling prevented conclusive comparison of naive and antigen-experienced compartments. Observed TCR beta diversity per million T cells fell roughly linearly with age, and a significant reduction was already apparent by age roughly 40. The percentage of naive T cells measured by flow cytometry correlated strongly with observed TCR beta diversity. Compared with the aged group, the long-lived group had more naive CD4+ T cells, fewer expanded clones and increased TCR diversity, suggesting age selection. The CMV infection status of donors was not known, potentially confounding age-related changes in expanded clonotypes. Estimates of total diversity based on one million sequenced T cells were regarded as lower bounds and as underestimates.

The library came from 5' RACE. TCRdb lists the instrument as Illumina HiSeq 2500. A second 7 to 11 cycle PCR used a sample-barcoded 5' primer and a J-beta primer mix. A template-switch 5' adaptor carrying 12 random nucleotides introduced a unique molecular identifier onto each TCR beta cDNA molecule. Each sample yielded at least 2.5 million CDR3-containing paired-end reads. First-strand cDNA was synthesized from all RNA with the Mint cDNA synthesis kit, primed by a TRBC-specific oligonucleotide. Following uracil-DNA glycosylase treatment, all cDNA underwent a first 18-cycle PCR with the universal primers M1SS and BC2_uni_R. For the original study's pipeline: Normalization of each sample was performed by random selection of 1 million high-quality reads, each carrying a distinct molecular identifier. Reads sharing molecular identifiers were discarded rather than binned into consensus sequences. MiTCR, with a Q25 quality threshold and the strictest error-elimination algorithm, was used for CDR3 identification, clonotype clustering and error correction. Lower-bound total TCR beta diversity was estimated with a nonparametric unseen species model using Euler transformation. TCRdb took the public reads, trimmed them with fastp at Q25, ran MiXCR for clone calling and kept in-frame beta chains. All rows with the same CDR3 protein become a single entry with the most common DNA and genes. Clone size and V and J calls follow TCRdb, not the original study. This sample lists 790,000 or so distinct CDR3 sequences; roughly 46% were detected once. Together, the top ten hold 15% to 20% of the sample.

The sample holds a few counts of this clonotype. The antigen it binds to is not known. The sample holds no much larger clone one base away, and base qualities are not on file. The donors were under 40 Caucasian individuals from Russia, aged roughly 6 to 100 years, who were systemically healthy. Each donor gave around 9.5 milliliters of peripheral blood, collected into EDTA-treated Vacutainer tubes. Ficoll-Paque density-gradient centrifugation was used to isolate PBMCs, with at least 7 million per sample. Trizol reagent was used to extract total RNA from the PBMCs, yielding at least 5 micrograms per sample. The percentages of naive CD45RAhigh/CD27high T cells were determined by flow cytometry on a PBMC aliquot from every donor.

The TCR sequence derives from a man of 80 years or more in good health. The chain links TRBV20-1 with TRBJ2-5; matching of 5 bases hints at TRBD1 as the D gene. The specimen sequenced was blood. The DNA sequence reads TGCAGTGCTGGGGCCCCACAAGAGACCCAGTACTTC. Its protein is CSAGAPQETQYF.